This entry lists 18 T cell receptor beta chains sequenced from one sample in a study of response to subunit inactivated influenza vaccine. TCRdb re-derived calls from the RT-PCR reads in MiXCR, one entry per CDR3 protein. The sample consists of 500,000 to 600,000 distinct CDR3 sequences, 12% of them appearing once. Specimen: PBMCs from blood, collected on the day of vaccination. These receptors all come from a man aged 45 to 65 who received an inactivated influenza vaccine.

This clonotype appeared many times. The J gene is TRBJ2-1, the V gene TRBV28; the D gene is possibly TRBD1 (6 bases). V lost 4 bases to trimming and J lost 5 bases, with 21 bases between them. Germline lookup yields CDR1 MDHEN and CDR2 SYDVKM. The CDR3 length is 17 residues. The CDR3 is CASSYLPPRTEHNEQFF. The CDR3 bases are TGTGCCAGCAGTTACTTACCTCCTCGGACAGAGCACAATGAGCAGTTCTTC.

V and J are TRBV12-3 or TRBV12-4 and TRBJ1-2, with D possibly TRBD1 on 5 matching bases. Trimming took off 2 bases at V and 5 bases at J, with 9 bases between the two ends. This CDR3 has 13 residues. The CDR3 DNA reads as TGTGCCAGCAGTTTATCACAGGTTTATGGCTACACCTTC. Its protein is CASSLSQVYGYTF.

This clonotype was seen only a few times. The genes are TRBV5-1 and TRBJ1-2, with D maybe TRBD1 (5 bases). CDR1 is SGHRS, CDR2 YFSETQ, per germline. CDR3 size: 14 residues. Trimming cost V 5 bases and J 6 bases, with 17 bases left between them. CDR3 in DNA: TGCGCCAGCAGAAGGGCGGGGGTAAAGGATGGCTACACCTTC. Translating it yields CASRRAGVKDGYTF.

The V call is TRBV7-2, the J call TRBJ2-1, with 7 bases that match TRBD1. Trimming removed 5 bases from V and 4 bases from J; junction bases left unmatched: 5. In germline, CDR1 is SGHTA, CDR2 FQGNSA. This CDR3 is 14 amino acids long. The CDR3 DNA reads as TGTGCCAGCAGCCGAGCACAGGGGTACAATGAGCAGTTCTTC. Amino acids: CASSRAQGYNEQFF.

In its sample, this clonotype was seen many times. The chain recombines TRBV10-3 with TRBJ2-3; 8 bases match TRBD1. This CDR3 spans 13 amino acids. Germline CDR1 and CDR2: ENHRY and SYGVKD. Trimming cost V 9 bases and J 4 bases; bases outside gene matches: 6. This CDR3 is CAIAGQGADTQYF. CDR3 nucleotides: TGTGCCATTGCCGGACAGGGAGCAGATACGCAGTATTTT.

Many counts were recorded for this clonotype. V gene TRBV12-3 or TRBV12-4 combines with J gene TRBJ2-2, with a weak D call TRBD2 (7 bases). This CDR3 comprises 15 residues. Trimming shortened V by 7 bases and J by 7 bases, and 19 bases separated the two germline ends. CDR3 region: CASIPFGGHGGELFF. CDR3 DNA: TGTGCCAGCATCCCCTTCGGGGGGCACGGCGGGGAGCTGTTTTTT.

Here the CDR3 DNA reads TGCAGCGTTGGAGGGGCCGGACAGCCCCAGCATTTT. Translation: CSVGGAGQPQHF. V is TRBV29-1 and J is TRBJ1-5; D is perhaps TRBD1 (5 bases). V shed 4 bases and J shed 7 bases, with 11 bases lying between them. From germline, CDR1 is SQVTM and CDR2 ANQGSEA. The CDR3 is made up of 12 amino acids.

The gene calls are TRBV27 and TRBJ2-7; D might be TRBD1 (7 bases). There are 16 residues in the CDR3. CDR1 and CDR2 (germline): MNHEY, SMNVEV (reference sequence). V lost 6 bases and J lost 1, with 19 bases in between. The CDR3 DNA follows: TGTGCCAGCAGGAGCAGGGGGGCAGCCCTTTCCTACGAGCAGTACTTC. Translated, it gives CASRSRGAALSYEQYF.

This clonotype was counted between two and nine times. The rearrangement uses TRBV24-1 and TRBJ2-3, with D perhaps TRBD1 (7 bases). The CDR3 is 13 amino acids. Trimming left V 11 bases short and J 6 bases short, with 17 bases between. Germline V lookup: CDR1 KGHDR, CDR2 SFDVKD. CDR3 bases: TGTGCCAGCGGGACAGACCGCGCGGATACGCAGTATTTT. Residues: CASGTDRADTQYF.

The chain recombines TRBV4-2 with TRBJ2-7, with D possibly being TRBD1 or TRBD2 (5 bases each). The germline V gene encodes CDR1 LGHNA and CDR2 YNFKEQ. The CDR3 loop spans 17 amino acids. The ends were cut back, 1 base at V and 3 bases at J, with 19 bases in the middle. CDR3: CASSQAKYSGTNYEQYF. The CDR3 bases are TGTGCCAGCAGCCAAGCGAAATACTCCGGGACCAACTACGAGCAGTACTTC.

The chain is built from TRBV10-3 and TRBJ2-1, with D perhaps TRBD2 (6 bases). Germline CDR1 is ENHRY and CDR2 is SYGVKD. The CDR3 extends over 14 amino acids. Between the trimmed V and J ends, which lost 7 bases and 7 bases, there was a span of 17 bases. This CDR3 reads CAITEGLSWNEQFF. CDR3 in DNA: TGTGCCATCACCGAGGGACTGAGCTGGAATGAGCAGTTCTTC.

The V gene is TRBV7-9, the J gene TRBJ1-2; D gene uncertain. This CDR3 is 14 amino acids long. Trimming shortened V by 1 base and J by 4 bases, and 10 bases separated the two germline ends. Germline CDR1 SEHNR, CDR2 FQNEAQ (reference sequence). CDR3 in amino acids: CASSLGTSRYGYTF. CDR3 in DNA: TGTGCCAGCAGCTTAGGCACGAGCCGCTATGGCTACACCTTC.

This clonotype was seen repeatedly, ten times or more. This chain joins TRBV12-3 or TRBV12-4 and TRBJ2-7, with D unresolved. Trimming cost V 5 bases and J 3 bases, with 11 bases left between them. The CDR3 sequence is 13 residues long. The CDR3 reads CASSPNPRYEQYF. The CDR3 DNA is TGTGCCAGCAGTCCTAATCCCCGCTACGAGCAGTACTTC.

The rearrangement joins TRBV18 to TRBJ2-5; D tentatively reads TRBD1 or TRBD2 (5 bases each). V lost 0 bases and J 5 bases, leaving 10 bases between the germline ends. CDR3 size: 14 residues. The germline V gene encodes CDR1 KGHSH and CDR2 LQKENI. The CDR3 DNA is TGTGCCAGCTCACCACCGGGACGGAGGGAGACCCAGTACTTC. Translating gives CASSPPGRRETQYF.

This clonotype was counted between two and nine times. The chain combines TRBV10-3 with TRBJ1-1, with D hard to call. This CDR3 has 14 amino acids. Trimming took off 5 bases at V and 3 bases at J, with 13 bases between the two ends. Germline-derived CDR1 and CDR2 are ENHRY and SYGVKD. CDR3 bases: TGTGCCATCAGTTGGACTCACACGGACACTGAAGCTTTCTTT. Residues: CAISWTHTDTEAFF.

The rearrangement uses TRBV6-2 or TRBV6-3 and TRBJ1-6; D ambiguous. V lost 0 bases and J 7 bases, leaving 10 bases between the germline ends. CDR3 length: 15 amino acids. From germline, CDR1 is MNHEY and CDR2 SVGEGT. Here the CDR3 DNA reads TGTGCCAGCAGTTACTCGGAAAGGCGGAATTCACCCCTCCACTTT. Protein sequence: CASSYSERRNSPLHF.

The V gene is TRBV3-1, the J gene TRBJ2-5; perhaps D is TRBD1 or TRBD2 (6 bases each). This CDR3 is 14 amino acids long. Germline V gives CDR1 LGHDT, CDR2 YNNKEL (reference sequence). V was pared by 3 bases and J by 5 bases, with 13 bases between. In DNA form, the CDR3 reads TGTGCCAGCAGCCATTGGGGGGCAGGGGAGACCCAGTACTTC. As protein: CASSHWGAGETQYF.

This clonotype turned up a few times. The rearrangement links TRBV5-1 to TRBJ2-5; D may be TRBD1 or TRBD2 (5 bases each). CDR3 length: 17 amino acids. Germline assignment: CDR1 SGHRS and CDR2 YFSETQ. V lost 4 bases to trimming and J lost 0 bases, with 19 bases between them. The CDR3: CASSIVSPGPYQETQYF. In DNA, the CDR3 is TGCGCCAGCAGCATTGTCTCTCCGGGACCCTACCAAGAGACCCAGTACTTC.